This TCR beta chain was sequenced in a study of T cells after yellow fever vaccination. Study results and caveats: CD4 and CD8 compartments shared a small share of clonotypes, likely from convergent recombination. After the booster, around 95% of CD4 and around nine tenths of CD8 primary-response clones were re-detected. Secondary responses were weaker yet peaked faster, day 5 versus 15.

The study made its TCR cDNA through 5'RACE template switching. That step introduced a universal primer site along with UMIs. TCRdb recomputed calls from the 5' RACE reads with MiXCR, one row per CDR3 protein. The profile shows 250,000 to 300,000 distinct CDR3 sequences, under 9% of them singletons. Trimming left V 5 bases short and J 0 bases short, with 11 bases between. This CDR3 has 15 amino acids. This clonotype has a count of ten or more. The antigen is unknown. The input for sequencing was CD4+ T cells sorted from PBMCs, taken 5 days after the yellow fever booster vaccination. The chain joins TRBV12-3 or TRBV12-4 to TRBJ2-4; D may be TRBD1 (5 bases). The source of this sequence is a man between 18 and 35 years old who received the YFV17D yellow fever vaccine. The CDR3, as DNA: TGTGCCAGCAGTGACAGCACAATAGCCAAAAACATTCAGTACTTC. Residues: CASSDSTIAKNIQYF.